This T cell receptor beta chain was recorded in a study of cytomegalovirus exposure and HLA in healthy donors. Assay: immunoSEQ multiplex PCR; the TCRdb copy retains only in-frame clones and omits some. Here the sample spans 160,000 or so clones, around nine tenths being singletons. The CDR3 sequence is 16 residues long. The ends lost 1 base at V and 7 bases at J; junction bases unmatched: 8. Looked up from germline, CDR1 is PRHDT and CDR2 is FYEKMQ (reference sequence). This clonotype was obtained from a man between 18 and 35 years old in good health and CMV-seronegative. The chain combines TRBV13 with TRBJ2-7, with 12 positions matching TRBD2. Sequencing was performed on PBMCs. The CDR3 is CASSLVRPSGRDEQYF. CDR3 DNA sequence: TGTGCCAGCAGCTTAGTTCGTCCTAGCGGGAGGGATGAGCAGTACTTC.